This TCR beta chain comes out of a study of CD4+ T cells in melanoma. Study outcomes and limitations: A reported correlation linked neoantigen-specific CD4+ T cells to CD8+, macrophage and B cell function.

The V gene lost 10 bases and the J gene lost 8 bases, with 17 bases spanning the gap. The CDR3 is made up of 13 amino acids. Germline V gene lookup returns CDR1 LGHNT and CDR2 FRNRAP. The table came from immunoSEQ multiplex PCR; TCRdb's copy has only in-frame clones and leaves some out. The sample contains about 140,000 clones, around nine tenths of which appear only once. To note about this clone: As yet, its antigen is unknown.

This receptor was obtained from a human donor with melanoma. V usage is TRBV12-5 and J usage is TRBJ2-2; TRBD1 is a possible D gene (5 bases). The CDR3 loop reads CATRRQGTGELFF. Here the CDR3 DNA reads TGTGCTACCCGTCGGCAGGGTACGGGGGAGCTGTTTTTT.